A selection of T cell receptor beta chains follows, all from one sample in a study of regulatory T cells in long-lasting Graves disease. TCRdb used MiXCR to reprocess the multiplex PCR reads, holding one entry per CDR3 protein. This table holds some 340,000 distinct CDR3 sequences, 20% to 25% found once. The specimen comprised peripheral blood mononuclear cells (PBMCs), sampled when the disease was refractory, from a patient treated with antithyroid drugs. These receptors were collected from a woman aged 40 to 49 with Graves disease. Each CDR3 is given with its conserved first and last residue. The D gene is left open where the match is weak. Not every row has a clone size; where given, it reads once, few, many or a size class.

TRBJ1-1,TRBD1,many,TRBV6-1,CASSRRQGRTEAFF,TGTGCCAGCAGTCGAAGACAGGGACGAACTGAAGCTTTCTTT
TRBJ1-2,.,many,TRBV28,CASGALNYGYTF,TGTGCCAGCGGGGCGCTGAACTATGGCTACACCTTC
TRBJ2-2,TRBD1,many,TRBV28,CASSLATGGTGELFF,TGTGCCAGCAGTTTAGCGACAGGGGGCACCGGGGAGCTGTTTTTT
TRBJ1-3,.,few,TRBV6-2/TRBV6-3,CASSSDGGNTIYF,TGTGCCAGCAGTTCGGACGGAGGAAACACCATATATTTT
TRBJ2-3,.,.,TRBV5-1,CASSLAGSADTQYF,TGCGCCAGCAGCTTGGCGGGATCGGCAGATACGCAGTATTTT
TRBJ2-5,TRBD2,many,TRBV6-5,CASSYSRTSVAQYF,TGTGCCAGCAGTTACTCGCGCACTAGCGTGGCCCAGTACTTC
TRBJ2-2,.,few,TRBV11-3,CASSLDGNLGAGELFF,TGTGCCAGCAGCTTAGACGGAAACTTAGGGGCCGGGGAGCTGTTTTTT
TRBJ1-2,TRBD1,few,TRBV20-1,CSGLDRGNYGYTF,TGCAGTGGACTCGACAGGGGGAACTATGGCTACACCTTC
TRBJ2-1,TRBD2,few,TRBV29-1,CSSSGTNYYNEQFF,TGCAGCTCCAGCGGGACTAACTATTACAATGAGCAGTTCTTC
TRBJ2-5,.,few,TRBV7-2,CASSSPVNQETQYF,TGTGCCAGCAGCTCTCCGGTGAACCAAGAGACCCAGTACTTC
TRBJ1-6,.,few,TRBV3-1,CASSQVGGLDSPLHF,TGTGCCAGCAGCCAAGTCGGTGGATTGGATTCACCCCTCCACTTT
TRBJ1-5,.,.,TRBV19,CASSIEGQRQHF,TGTGCCAGTAGTATAGAGGGGCAAAGGCAGCATTTT
TRBJ2-5,.,many,TRBV27,CASSFMQGPQETQYF,TGTGCCAGCAGTTTTATGCAGGGGCCCCAAGAGACCCAGTACTTC
TRBJ2-7,TRBD2,few,TRBV14,CASSQNTGGYEQYF,TGTGCCAGCAGCCAAAACACGGGGGGCTACGAGCAGTACTTC
TRBJ2-1,.,few,TRBV6-1,CASTGRRSYNEQFF,TGTGCCAGCACAGGGAGAAGGTCCTACAATGAGCAGTTCTTC
TRBJ2-3,.,.,TRBV7-2,CASSQDRDTDTQYF,TGTGCCAGCAGCCAGGACAGAGACACAGATACGCAGTATTTT
TRBJ2-5,TRBD2,once,TRBV28,CASSSPLAGDRETQYF,TGTGCCAGCAGTTCCCCGCTAGCGGGAGACAGGGAGACCCAGTACTTC
TRBJ1-1,.,many,TRBV29-1,CSAQKRTVNTEAFF,TGCAGCGCCCAAAAGAGGACGGTGAACACTGAAGCTTTCTTT
TRBJ2-7,TRBD2,many,TRBV12-3/TRBV12-4,CASRGDGTSGSRDF,TGTGCCAGCAGGGGGGATGGGACTAGCGGATCCCGGGACTTC
TRBJ1-2,.,.,TRBV2,CASSLLPGYTF,TGTGCCAGCAGTCTTCTCCCTGGCTACACCTTC
TRBJ2-7,TRBD1,few,TRBV20-1,CSARAGGVGEQYF,TGCAGTGCTAGGGCAGGGGGAGTTGGCGAGCAGTACTTC
TRBJ1-5,.,many,TRBV2,CASTDIVDSNQPQHF,TGTGCCAGCACGGATATAGTGGATAGCAATCAGCCCCAGCATTTT
TRBJ2-3,.,many,TRBV12-3/TRBV12-4,CASSFVSTDTQYF,TGTGCCAGCAGTTTCGTCAGCACAGATACGCAGTATTTT
TRBJ2-2,.,few,TRBV7-2,CASSLDGTGELFF,TGTGCCAGCAGCTTAGATGGCACCGGGGAGCTGTTTTTT
TRBJ2-5,TRBD2,many,TRBV25-1,CASSGVAGGETQYF,TGTGCCAGCAGTGGCGTAGCGGGAGGAGAGACCCAGTACTTC
TRBJ2-3,TRBD2,.,TRBV2,CASSDFLAGDTQYF,TGTGCCAGCAGTGATTTCCTAGCGGGAGATACGCAGTATTTT
TRBJ2-7,.,many,TRBV28,CASKGQRYYEQYF,TGTGCCAGCAAGGGCCAGAGATACTACGAGCAGTACTTC
TRBJ2-2,TRBD1,few,TRBV12-3/TRBV12-4,CASTRTGGSSANTGELFF,TGTGCCAGCACCCGGACAGGGGGCTCCTCAGCGAACACCGGGGAGCTGTTTTTT
TRBJ2-2,.,.,TRBV11-2,CASSSVRHGELFF,TGTGCCAGCAGCTCTGTACGGCATGGAGAGCTGTTTTTT
TRBJ2-3,.,once,TRBV7-9,CARAGGGANPSTDTQYF,TGTGCCCGGGCGGGCGGCGGGGCGAACCCTAGCACAGATACGCAGTATTTT
TRBJ2-7,.,few,TRBV30,CAWRTGPTGGGEQYF,TGTGCCTGGCGTACAGGGCCCACGGGGGGAGGTGAGCAGTACTTC
TRBJ2-3,.,.,TRBV11-2,CASSSGSTDTQYF,TGTGCCAGCAGTTCCGGCAGCACAGATACGCAGTATTTT
TRBJ1-1,TRBD1,few,TRBV19,CASRSAGTGESEAFF,TGTGCCAGCAGATCGGCCGGGACAGGGGAATCTGAAGCTTTCTTT
TRBJ2-5,TRBD1,.,TRBV3-1,CASSQGANRGETQYF,TGTGCCAGCAGCCAGGGAGCAAACAGGGGGGAGACCCAGTACTTC
TRBJ2-7,.,many,TRBV11-1,CASGYGTYEQYF,TGTGCCAGCGGCTACGGCACCTACGAGCAGTACTTC
TRBJ2-2,TRBD1,many,TRBV12-3/TRBV12-4,CASDVGTGLTGELFF,TGTGCCAGCGATGTCGGGACAGGACTTACCGGGGAGCTGTTTTTT
TRBJ2-5,TRBD2,.,TRBV10-3,CATLGTSGIPETQYF,TGTGCCACCCTCGGGACTAGCGGAATTCCAGAGACCCAGTACTTC
TRBJ2-7,TRBD1,few,TRBV28,CASSPGQGSGAYEQYF,TGTGCCAGCTCACCGGGACAGGGGAGTGGGGCCTACGAGCAGTACTTC
TRBJ2-7,TRBD2,.,TRBV16,CASSQWASGRAYEQYF,TGTGCCAGCAGCCAATGGGCTAGCGGGAGGGCCTACGAGCAGTACTTC
TRBJ2-7,TRBD1,.,TRBV3-1,CASSQDILSEGQSSEQYF,TGTGCCAGCAGCCAAGATATCCTTTCCGAGGGACAGTCCTCCGAGCAGTACTTC
TRBJ2-1,TRBD2,.,TRBV2,CASTKTSGYNEQFF,TGTGCCAGCACTAAGACTAGCGGATACAATGAGCAGTTCTTC
TRBJ1-5,.,.,TRBV20-1,CSASDRRQLNQPQHF,TGCAGTGCTAGTGATCGACGACAGTTAAATCAGCCCCAGCATTTT
TRBJ2-5,.,.,TRBV30,CAWSRGRGLETQYF,TGTGCCTGGAGTAGGGGCAGGGGCTTGGAGACCCAGTACTTC
TRBJ2-7,TRBD2,many,TRBV20-1,CSARPTSGGGSGEQYF,TGCAGTGCTAGACCGACTAGCGGTGGAGGTTCGGGCGAGCAGTACTTC
TRBJ2-2,TRBD2,.,TRBV10-2,CASSVHGRAAGELFF,TGCGCCAGCAGTGTTCACGGGAGGGCCGCCGGGGAGCTGTTTTTT
TRBJ2-5,TRBD2,many,TRBV20-1,CSARGLAGTEETQYF,TGCAGTGCTAGGGGACTAGCGGGAACAGAAGAGACCCAGTACTTC
TRBJ1-2,TRBD1,.,TRBV2,CASRRQGAYYGYTF,TGTGCCAGCAGGAGACAGGGGGCTTATTATGGCTACACCTTC
TRBJ2-5,.,few,TRBV5-1,CASCFEGYQETQYF,TGCGCCAGCTGCTTTGAGGGGTACCAAGAGACCCAGTACTTC
TRBJ1-4,TRBD1,few,TRBV24-1,CATGDSFNEKLFF,TGTGCCACCGGGGACAGCTTTAATGAAAAACTGTTTTTT
TRBJ1-1,TRBD1,.,TRBV11-3,CASSPGAGGSNTEAFF,TGTGCCAGCAGCCCTGGGGCAGGGGGCTCGAACACTGAAGCTTTCTTT
TRBJ1-4,.,.,TRBV7-3,CASSPKPLVFSGENDTNEKLFF,TGTGCCAGCAGCCCGAAGCCTCTAGTTTTTTCCGGGGAAAATGATACTAATGAAAAACTGTTTTTT
TRBJ2-7,.,.,TRBV5-1,CASSFQGRTYEQYF,TGCGCCAGCAGCTTCCAGGGGCGAACCTACGAGCAGTACTTC
TRBJ1-3,.,.,TRBV12-3/TRBV12-4,CASTPKVREILSGNTIYF,TGTGCCAGCACACCCAAGGTCAGGGAAATCCTCTCTGGAAACACCATATATTTT
TRBJ2-6,TRBD1,few,TRBV27,CASTLTGNGANVLTF,TGTGCCAGCACTTTGACAGGGAACGGGGCCAACGTCCTGACTTTC